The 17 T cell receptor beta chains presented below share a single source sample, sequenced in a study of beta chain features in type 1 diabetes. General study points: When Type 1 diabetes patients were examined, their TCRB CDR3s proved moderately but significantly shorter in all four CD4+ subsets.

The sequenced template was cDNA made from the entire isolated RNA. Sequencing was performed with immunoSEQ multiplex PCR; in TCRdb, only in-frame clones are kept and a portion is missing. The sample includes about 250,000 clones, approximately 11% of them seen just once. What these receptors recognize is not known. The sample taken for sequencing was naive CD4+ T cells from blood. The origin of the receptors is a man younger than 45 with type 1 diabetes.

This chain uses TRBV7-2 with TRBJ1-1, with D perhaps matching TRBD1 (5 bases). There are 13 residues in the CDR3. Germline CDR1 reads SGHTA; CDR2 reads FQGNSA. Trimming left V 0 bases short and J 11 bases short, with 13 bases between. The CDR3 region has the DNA TGTGCCAGCAGCTTAGCCTGGGGGGATCGGGCTTTCTTT. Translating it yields CASSLAWGDRAFF.

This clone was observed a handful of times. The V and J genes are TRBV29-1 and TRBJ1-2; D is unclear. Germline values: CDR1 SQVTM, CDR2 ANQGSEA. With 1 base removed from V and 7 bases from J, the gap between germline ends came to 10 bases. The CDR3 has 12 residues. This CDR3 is CSVEGSGLGYTF. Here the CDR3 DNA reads TGCAGCGTTGAAGGGAGTGGTCTTGGCTACACCTTC.

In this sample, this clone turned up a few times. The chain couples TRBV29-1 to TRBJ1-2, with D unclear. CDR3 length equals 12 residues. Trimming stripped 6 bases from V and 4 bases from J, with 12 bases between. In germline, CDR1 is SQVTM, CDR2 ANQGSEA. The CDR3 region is CSVYSGGYGYTF. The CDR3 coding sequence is TGCAGCGTATATTCAGGAGGCTATGGCTACACCTTC.

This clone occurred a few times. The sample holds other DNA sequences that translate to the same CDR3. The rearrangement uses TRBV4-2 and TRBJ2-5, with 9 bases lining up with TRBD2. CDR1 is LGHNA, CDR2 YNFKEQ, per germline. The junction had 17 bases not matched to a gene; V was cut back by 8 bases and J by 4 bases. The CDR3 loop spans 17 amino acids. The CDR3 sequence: CASRTSAGGARRETQYF. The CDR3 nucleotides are TGTGCCAGCCGGACTAGCGCGGGTGGCGCTAGGAGAGAGACCCAGTACTTC.

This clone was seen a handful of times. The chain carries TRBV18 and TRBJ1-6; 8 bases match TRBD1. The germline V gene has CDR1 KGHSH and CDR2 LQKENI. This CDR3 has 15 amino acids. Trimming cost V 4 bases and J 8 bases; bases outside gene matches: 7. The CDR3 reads CASSLRDRIDSPLHF. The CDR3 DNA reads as TGTGCCAGCTCACTCCGGGACAGGATAGATTCACCCCTCCACTTT.

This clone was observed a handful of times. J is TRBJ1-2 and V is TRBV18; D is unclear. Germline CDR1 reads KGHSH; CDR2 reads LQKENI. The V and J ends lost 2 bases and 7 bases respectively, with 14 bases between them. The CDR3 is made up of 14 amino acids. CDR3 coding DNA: TGTGCCAGCTCACCAGGTTCGGGTGGCGGTGGCTACACCTTC. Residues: CASSPGSGGGGYTF.

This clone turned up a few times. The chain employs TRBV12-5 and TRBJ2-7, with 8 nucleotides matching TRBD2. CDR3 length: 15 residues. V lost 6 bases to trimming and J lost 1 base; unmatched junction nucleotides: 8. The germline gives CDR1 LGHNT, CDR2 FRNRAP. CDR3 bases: TGTGCTAGTGGCCGCGGGGGGACGACTTCCTACGAGCAGTACTTC. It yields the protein CASGRGGTTSYEQYF.

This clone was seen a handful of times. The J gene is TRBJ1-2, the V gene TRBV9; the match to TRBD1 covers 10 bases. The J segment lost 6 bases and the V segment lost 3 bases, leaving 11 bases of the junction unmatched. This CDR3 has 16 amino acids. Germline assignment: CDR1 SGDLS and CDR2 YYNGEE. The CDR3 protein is CASSASRDRGFNGYTF. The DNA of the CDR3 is TGTGCCAGCAGCGCGTCCCGGGACAGGGGTTTCAATGGCTACACCTTC.

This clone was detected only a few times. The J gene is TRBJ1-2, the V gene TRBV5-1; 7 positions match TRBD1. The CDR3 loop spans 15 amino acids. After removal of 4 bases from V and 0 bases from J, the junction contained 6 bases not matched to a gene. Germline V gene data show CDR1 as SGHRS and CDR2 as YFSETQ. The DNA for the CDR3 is TGCGCCAGCAGCCTCGAGACAGGGACTAACTATGGCTACACCTTC. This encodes CASSLETGTNYGYTF.

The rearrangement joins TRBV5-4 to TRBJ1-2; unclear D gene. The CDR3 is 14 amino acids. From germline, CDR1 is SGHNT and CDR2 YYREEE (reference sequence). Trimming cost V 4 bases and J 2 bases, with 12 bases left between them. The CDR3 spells CASSLRERNYGYTF. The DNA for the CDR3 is TGTGCCAGCAGCCTGCGGGAGCGGAACTATGGCTACACCTTC.

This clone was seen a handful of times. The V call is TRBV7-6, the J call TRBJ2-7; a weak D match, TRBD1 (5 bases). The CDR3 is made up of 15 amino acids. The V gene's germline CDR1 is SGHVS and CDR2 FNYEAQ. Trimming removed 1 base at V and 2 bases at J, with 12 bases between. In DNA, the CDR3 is TGTGCCAGCAGCTTAGGAAGGGGTGGGCCCTACGAGCAGTACTTC. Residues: CASSLGRGGPYEQYF.

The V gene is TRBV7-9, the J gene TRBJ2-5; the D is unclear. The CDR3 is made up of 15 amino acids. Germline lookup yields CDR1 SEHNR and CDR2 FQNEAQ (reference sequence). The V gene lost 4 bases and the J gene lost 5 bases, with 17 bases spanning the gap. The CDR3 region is CASSYFLRTLETQYF. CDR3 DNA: TGTGCCAGCAGCTACTTCTTACGCACGCTGGAGACCCAGTACTTC.

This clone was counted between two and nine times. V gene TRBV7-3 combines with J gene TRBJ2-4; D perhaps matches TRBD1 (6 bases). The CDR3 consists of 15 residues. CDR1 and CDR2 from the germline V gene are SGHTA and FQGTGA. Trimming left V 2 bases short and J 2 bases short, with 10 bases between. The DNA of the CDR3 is TGTGCCAGCAGCTTAGGGCAGGGGACCAAAAACATTCAGTACTTC. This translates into CASSLGQGTKNIQYF.

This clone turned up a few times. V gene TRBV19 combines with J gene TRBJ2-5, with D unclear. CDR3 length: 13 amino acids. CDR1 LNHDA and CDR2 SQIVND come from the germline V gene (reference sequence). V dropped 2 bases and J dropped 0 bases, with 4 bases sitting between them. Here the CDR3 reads CASSISNQETQYF. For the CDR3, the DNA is TGTGCCAGTAGTATAAGCAACCAAGAGACCCAGTACTTC.

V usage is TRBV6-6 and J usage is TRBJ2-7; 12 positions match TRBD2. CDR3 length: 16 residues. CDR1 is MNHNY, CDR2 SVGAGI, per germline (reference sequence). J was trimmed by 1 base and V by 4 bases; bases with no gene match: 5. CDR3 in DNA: TGTGCCAGCAGTTCGCCCGGACTAGCGGGGTCCTACGAGCAGTACTTC. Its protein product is CASSSPGLAGSYEQYF.

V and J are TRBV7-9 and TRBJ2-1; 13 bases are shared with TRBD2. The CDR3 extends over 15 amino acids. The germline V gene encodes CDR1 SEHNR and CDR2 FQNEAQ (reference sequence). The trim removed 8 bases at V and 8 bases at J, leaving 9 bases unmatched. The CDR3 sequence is CASGATSGGPHEQFF. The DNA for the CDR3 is TGTGCCAGCGGCGCGACTAGCGGGGGGCCCCATGAGCAGTTCTTC.

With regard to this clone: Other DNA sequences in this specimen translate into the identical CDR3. The CDR3 bases are TGTGCCAGCAGCGGAACAGGGAGCTCCTATAATTCACCCCTCCACTTT. Encoded protein: CASSGTGSSYNSPLHF. This chain connects TRBV9 to TRBJ1-6, with D possibly being TRBD1 (6 bases). The CDR3 spans 16 residues. Between the trimmed V and J ends, which lost 3 bases and 0 bases, there was a span of 10 bases. Germline values: CDR1 SGDLS, CDR2 YYNGEE.